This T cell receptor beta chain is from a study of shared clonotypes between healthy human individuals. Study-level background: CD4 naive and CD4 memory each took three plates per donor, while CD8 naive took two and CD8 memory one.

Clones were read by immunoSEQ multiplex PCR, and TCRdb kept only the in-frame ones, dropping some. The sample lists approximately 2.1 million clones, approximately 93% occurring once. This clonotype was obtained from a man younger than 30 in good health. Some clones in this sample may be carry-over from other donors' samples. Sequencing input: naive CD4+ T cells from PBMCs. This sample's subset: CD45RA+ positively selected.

The CDR3 sequence is CASSLGPGGNNEQFF. CDR3 DNA: TGTGCCAGCAGCTTAGGGCCGGGAGGCAACAATGAGCAGTTCTTC. The chain has TRBV11-3 and TRBJ2-1; the match to TRBD2 covers 7 bases. In germline, CDR1 is SGHNT, CDR2 YENEEA. The CDR3 runs to 15 residues. The J segment lost 5 bases and the V segment lost 1 base, leaving 5 bases of the junction unmatched.